This T cell receptor (beta chain) was sequenced during a study of shared clonotypes between healthy human individuals. On the study more broadly: The study enrolled a couple of women and a few men aged 18 to 49.

The V and J ends lost 5 bases and 2 bases, in that order; junction bases with no gene match: 6. The CDR3 contains 16 residues. Germline assignment: CDR1 MDHEN and CDR2 SYDVKM. Some clones are missing from TCRdb's copy, which holds only in-frame ones; the method was immunoSEQ multiplex PCR. Of some 500,000 clones listed, about 96% are singletons. Material: naive CD4+ T cells sorted from blood. Subset noted: CD45RA+ positively selected. This TCR derives from a woman aged 30 to 39 in good health. The chain combines TRBV28 with TRBJ1-5; 10 bases agree with TRBD1. The DNA of the CDR3 is TGTGCCAGCAGTACCCGACAGGGGGCGGGCAATCAGCCCCAGCATTTT. It translates to CASSTRQGAGNQPQHF.